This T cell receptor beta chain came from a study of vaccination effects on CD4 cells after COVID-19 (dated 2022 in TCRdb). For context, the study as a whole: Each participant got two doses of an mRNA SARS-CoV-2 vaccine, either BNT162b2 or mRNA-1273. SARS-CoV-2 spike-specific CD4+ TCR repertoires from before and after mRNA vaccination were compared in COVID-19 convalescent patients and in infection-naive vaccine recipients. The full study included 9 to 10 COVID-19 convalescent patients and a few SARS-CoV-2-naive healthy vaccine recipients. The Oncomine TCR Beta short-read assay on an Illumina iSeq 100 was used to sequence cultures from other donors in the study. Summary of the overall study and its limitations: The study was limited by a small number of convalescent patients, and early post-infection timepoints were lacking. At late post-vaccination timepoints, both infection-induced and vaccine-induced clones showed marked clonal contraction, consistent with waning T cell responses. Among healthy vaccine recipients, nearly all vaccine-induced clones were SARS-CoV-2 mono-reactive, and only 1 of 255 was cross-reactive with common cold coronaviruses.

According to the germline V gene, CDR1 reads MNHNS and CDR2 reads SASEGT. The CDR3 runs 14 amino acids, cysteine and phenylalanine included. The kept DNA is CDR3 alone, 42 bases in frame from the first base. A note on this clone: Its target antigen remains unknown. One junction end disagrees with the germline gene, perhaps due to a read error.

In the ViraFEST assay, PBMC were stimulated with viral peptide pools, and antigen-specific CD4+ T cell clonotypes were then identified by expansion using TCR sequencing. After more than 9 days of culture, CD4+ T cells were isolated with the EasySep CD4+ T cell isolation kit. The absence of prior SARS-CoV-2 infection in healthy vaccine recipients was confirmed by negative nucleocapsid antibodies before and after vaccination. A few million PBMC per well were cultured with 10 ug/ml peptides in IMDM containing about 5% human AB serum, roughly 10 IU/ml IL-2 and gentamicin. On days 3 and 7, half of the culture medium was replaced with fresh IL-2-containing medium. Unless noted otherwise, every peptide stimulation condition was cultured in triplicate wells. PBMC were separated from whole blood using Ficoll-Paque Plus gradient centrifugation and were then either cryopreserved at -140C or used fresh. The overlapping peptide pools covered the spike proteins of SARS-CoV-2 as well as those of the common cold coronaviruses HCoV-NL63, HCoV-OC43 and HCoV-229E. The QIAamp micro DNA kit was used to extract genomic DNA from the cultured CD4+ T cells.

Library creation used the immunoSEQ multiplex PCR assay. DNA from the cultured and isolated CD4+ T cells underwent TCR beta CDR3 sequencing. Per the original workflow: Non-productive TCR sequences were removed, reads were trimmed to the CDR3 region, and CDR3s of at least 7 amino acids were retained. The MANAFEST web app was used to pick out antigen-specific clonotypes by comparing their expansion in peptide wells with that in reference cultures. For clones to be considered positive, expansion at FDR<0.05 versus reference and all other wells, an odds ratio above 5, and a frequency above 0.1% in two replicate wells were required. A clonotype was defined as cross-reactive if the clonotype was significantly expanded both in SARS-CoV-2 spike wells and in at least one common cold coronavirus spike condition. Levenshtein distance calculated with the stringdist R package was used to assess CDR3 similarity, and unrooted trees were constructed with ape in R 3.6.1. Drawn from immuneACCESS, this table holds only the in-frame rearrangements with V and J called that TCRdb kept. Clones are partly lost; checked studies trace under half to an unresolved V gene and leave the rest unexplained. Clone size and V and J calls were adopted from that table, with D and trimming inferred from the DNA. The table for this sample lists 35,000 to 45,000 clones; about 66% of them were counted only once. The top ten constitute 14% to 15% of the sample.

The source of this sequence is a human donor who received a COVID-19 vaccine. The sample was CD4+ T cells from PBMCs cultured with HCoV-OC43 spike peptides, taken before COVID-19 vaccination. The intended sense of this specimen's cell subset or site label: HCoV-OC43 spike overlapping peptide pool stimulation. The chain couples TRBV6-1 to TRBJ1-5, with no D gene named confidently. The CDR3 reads CASREVGFNQPQHF. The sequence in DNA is TGTGCCAGCAGGGAAGTGGGGTTCAATCAGCCCCAGCATTTT.